Below, 31 T cell receptor beta chains from the same sample are listed, as sequenced in a study of blood T cell repertoires in COVID-19. Only in-frame clones appear in the TCRdb table, and some are missing; sequencing was by immunoSEQ multiplex PCR. This sample carries roughly 39,000 clones, 85% of them seen once, and the ten largest clones take about 4.1%. Sequenced sample: peripheral blood. These receptors all stem from a man between 60 and 75 years old with acute or convalescent COVID-19.

This clone was observed a few times. The chain couples TRBV20-1 to TRBJ2-7; 7 positions agree with TRBD1. CDR1 and CDR2 (germline): DFQATT, SNEGSKA (reference sequence). This CDR3 has 11 residues. V gave up 6 bases and J gave up 6 bases; unmatched junction bases: 5. The CDR3 loop is CSADRDSEQYF. The DNA of the CDR3 is TGCAGTGCCGACCGGGACAGCGAGCAGTACTTC.

The chain carries TRBV7-2 and TRBJ2-1; TRBD2 agrees at 11 bases. This CDR3 contains 15 residues. Per germline, CDR1 SGHTA and CDR2 FQGNSA. Trimming cost V 5 bases and J 4 bases; bases outside gene matches: 4. The DNA of the CDR3 is TGTGCCAGCAGCGTATCTAGCGGGGGGTACAATGAGCAGTTCTTC. Translated, it gives CASSVSSGGYNEQFF.

This chain connects TRBV2 to TRBJ1-5; 9 nucleotides agree with TRBD1. The V and J ends lost 4 bases and 7 bases, in that order; junction bases with no gene match: 5. The CDR3 runs 14 residues. Per germline, CDR1 SNHLY and CDR2 FYNNEI. Here the CDR3 reads CASSGTGGGQPQHF. CDR3 coding DNA: TGTGCCAGCAGTGGAACAGGGGGCGGACAGCCCCAGCATTTT.

V is TRBV4-1 and J is TRBJ1-4; D might be TRBD1 (6 bases). Trimming pared 1 base from V and 7 bases from J, leaving 10 bases between. The CDR3 covers 14 residues. The germline gives CDR1 MGHRA, CDR2 YSYEKL. The CDR3: CASSQVGAGEKLFF. As DNA, the CDR3 is TGCGCCAGCAGCCAAGTGGGGGCCGGTGAAAAACTGTTTTTT.

The chain has TRBV30 and TRBJ1-1; 9 nucleotides agree with TRBD1. With V trimmed by 3 bases and J by 2 bases, 4 bases remained unmatched. Per germline, CDR1 GTSNPN and CDR2 SVGIG (reference sequence). The CDR3 is made up of 14 amino acids. The CDR3 loop reads CAWRGTGFNTEAFF. The CDR3 DNA reads TGTGCCTGGAGAGGGACAGGGTTTAACACTGAAGCTTTCTTT.

The sample holds one count of this clone. J is TRBJ1-2 and V is TRBV2; D unclear. Deletions cut 8 bases from V and 14 bases from J, with 21 bases between. This CDR3 spans 12 amino acids. Germline V gene sequence: CDR1 SNHLY, CDR2 FYNNEI. CDR3 amino acids: CASGGGTVMLTF. The CDR3 nucleotides read TGTGCCAGCGGTGGTGGCACAGTCATGTTAACCTTC.

V is TRBV5-6 and J is TRBJ2-3; no reliable D call. The germline V gene has CDR1 SGHDT and CDR2 YYEEEE. Trimming removed 4 bases at V and 2 bases at J, with 11 bases between. The length of the CDR3 is 14 residues. CDR3 sequence: CASSRMTYTDTQYF. The CDR3 bases are TGTGCCAGCAGCCGCATGACTTACACAGATACGCAGTATTTT. The complete variable domain, with remaining parts taken from reference TRBV5-6 and TRBJ2-3, reads DAGVTQSPTHLIKTRGQQVTLRCSPKSGHDTVSWYQQALGQGPQFIFQYYEEEERQRGNFPDRFSGHQFPNYSSELNVNALLLGDSALYLCASSRMTYTDTQYFGPGTRLTVL.

The chain combines TRBV9 with TRBJ2-5; TRBD1 matches 7 bases. With 3 bases clipped from V and 2 bases from J, the junction kept 10 bases outside the gene matches. The CDR3 runs to 16 residues. Germline V lookup: CDR1 SGDLS, CDR2 YYNGEE. CDR3 residues: CASSARRAQGQETQYF. The DNA for the CDR3 is TGTGCCAGCAGCGCCCGCCGGGCACAGGGGCAAGAGACCCAGTACTTC.

This clone was found a few times. The chain is built from TRBV9 and TRBJ1-1; D might be TRBD1 (6 bases). The CDR3 is 14 amino acids. Germline V lookup: CDR1 SGDLS, CDR2 YYNGEE. V was trimmed by 4 bases and J by 2 bases, leaving 12 bases between them. This chain's CDR3 is CASSRQAKNTEAFF. The CDR3, as DNA: TGTGCCAGCAGCAGACAGGCGAAAAACACTGAAGCTTTCTTT.

This clone was detected a few times. This chain links TRBV5-1 with TRBJ2-2; 7 bases are shared with TRBD1. Germline CDR1 is SGHRS and CDR2 is YFSETQ. V was clipped by 0 bases and J by 0 bases; unmatched bases: 2. CDR3 length: 16 residues. CDR3 in amino acids: CASSLAGTANTGELFF. In nucleotides, the CDR3 is TGCGCCAGCAGCTTGGCCGGGACAGCGAACACCGGGGAGCTGTTTTTT.

V is TRBV4-3 and J is TRBJ1-1; 10 bases are shared with TRBD1. The CDR3 spans 15 residues. Germline V gene sequence: CDR1 LGHNA, CDR2 YSLEER. Trimming cost V 5 bases and J 4 bases; bases outside gene matches: 7. The CDR3 is CASSFRQGATTEAFF. Written as DNA, the CDR3 is TGCGCCAGCAGCTTCCGACAGGGGGCTACCACTGAAGCTTTCTTT.

Only one count was recorded for this clone. For the CDR3, the DNA is TGTGCCAGCTCCTCTACCGGCACCGGGGAGCTGTTTTTT. It is translated as CASSSTGTGELFF. This rearrangement joins TRBV18 to TRBJ2-2; D is ambiguous. The CDR3 length is 13 residues. Germline loops: CDR1 KGHSH, CDR2 LQKENI. V was clipped by 6 bases and J by 4 bases, with 9 bases between them.

The V gene is TRBV3-1 (or the pseudogene TRBV3-2), the J gene TRBJ2-3; a weak D match, TRBD2 (6 bases). This CDR3 is 13 amino acids long. Trimming took 1 base from V and 8 from J, leaving 10 bases between them. Germline CDR1 LGHDT, CDR2 YNNKEL (reference sequence). CDR3 coding DNA: TGTGCCAGCAGCCAAGTCGAGGAGGGTACGCAGTATTTT. Translation: CASSQVEEGTQYF.

This rearrangement joins TRBV2 to TRBJ1-6, with 12 bases fitting TRBD1. Germline V gene lookup returns CDR1 SNHLY and CDR2 FYNNEI. V trimming: 6 bases; J trimming: 6 bases; junction bases outside the gene matches: 3. The CDR3 is made up of 15 amino acids. CDR3 region: CASRGQGAVNSPLHF. For the CDR3, the DNA is TGTGCCAGCAGGGGACAGGGGGCCGTTAATTCACCCCTCCACTTT.

This clone was observed once. The CDR3 DNA reads as TGTGCCAGCAGCTCCAACAGACAGACCTACGAGCAGTACTTC. This sequence encodes CASSSNRQTYEQYF. This sequence joins TRBV7-9 and TRBJ2-7; a weak D match, TRBD1 (5 bases). Trimming took off 4 bases at V and 2 bases at J, with 12 bases between the two ends. The CDR3 has 14 amino acids. Germline CDR1 is SEHNR and CDR2 is FQNEAQ (reference sequence).

This chain links TRBV2 with TRBJ2-5, with 10 nucleotides matching TRBD1. V lost 6 bases and J lost 4; bases outside the gene matches: 11. Germline lookup yields CDR1 SNHLY and CDR2 FYNNEI. The CDR3 extends over 16 amino acids. The CDR3 sequence is CASRAKTGGRLETQYF. The DNA of the CDR3 is TGTGCCAGCAGAGCAAAGACAGGGGGCCGGTTAGAGACCCAGTACTTC. Full variable domain (missing parts from reference TRBV2 and TRBJ2-5): EPEVTQTPSHQVTQMGQEVILRCVPISNHLYFYWYRQILGQKVEFLVSFYNNEISEKSEIFDDQFSVERPDGSNFTLKIRSTKLEDSAMYFCASRAKTGGRLETQYFGPGTRLLVL.

Only one count was recorded for this clone. The rearrangement joins TRBV9 to TRBJ2-7, with 7 bases matching TRBD2. The CDR3 extends over 15 amino acids. V gave up 4 bases and J gave up 5 bases; unmatched junction bases: 12. Germline-derived CDR1 and CDR2 are SGDLS and YYNGEE. The DNA of the CDR3 is TGTGCCAGCAGCCCTCGGGGAGCGGGGAACCACGAGCAGTACTTC. It codes for CASSPRGAGNHEQYF.

Remarks on this clone: Other DNA variants within this sample encode the same CDR3. The gene calls are TRBV18 and TRBJ2-7, with a weak D call TRBD1 (6 bases). Germline-derived CDR1 and CDR2 are KGHSH and LQKENI. CDR3 length: 13 amino acids. With 3 bases removed from V and 2 bases from J, the gap between germline ends came to 8 bases. CDR3 coding DNA: TGTGCCAGCTCACCCCAGGGGACCTACGAGCAGTACTTC. This translates into CASSPQGTYEQYF.

V is TRBV5-4 and J is TRBJ2-1; weak D call: TRBD2 (6 bases). Germline CDR1 is SGHNT and CDR2 is YYREEE (reference sequence). There are 14 residues in the CDR3. V lost 2 bases and J lost 7, with 13 bases in between. This chain's CDR3 is CASSLRGAANEQFF. CDR3 DNA sequence: TGTGCCAGCAGCTTACGCGGGGCGGCTAATGAGCAGTTCTTC. The entire variable domain, with the rest obtained from reference TRBV5-4 and TRBJ2-1, is as follows: ETGVTQSPTHLIKTRGQQVTLRCSSQSGHNTVSWYQQALGQGPQFIFQYYREEENGRGNFPPRFSGLQFPNYSSELNVNALELDDSALYLCASSLRGAANEQFFGPGTRLTVL.

The V and J genes are TRBV2 and TRBJ1-5; no clear D. The CDR3 covers 13 residues. Trimming took off 6 bases at V and 4 bases at J, with 10 bases between the two ends. Germline values: CDR1 SNHLY, CDR2 FYNNEI. The CDR3 bases are TGTGCCAGCAGGGAAAGTAGAAATCAGCCCCAGCATTTT. Amino acid sequence: CASRESRNQPQHF.

V is TRBV3-1 (or the pseudogene TRBV3-2) and J is TRBJ2-7; maybe TRBD1 (6 bases). V lost 4 bases and J lost 6, with 16 bases in between. CDR3 length: 14 amino acids. Germline lookup yields CDR1 LGHDT and CDR2 YNNKEL (reference sequence). The CDR3 DNA sequence: TGTGCCAGCAGCCTTCAGGGGCTGCATGGCGAGCAGTACTTC. Protein product: CASSLQGLHGEQYF.

The chain links TRBV2 to TRBJ2-1, with D possibly TRBD2 on 5 matching bases. CDR1 and CDR2 (germline): SNHLY, FYNNEI. The CDR3 sequence is 11 residues long. Deletions cut 4 bases from V and 7 bases from J, with 5 bases between. CDR3: CASSAGNEQFF. The CDR3 nucleotides are TGTGCCAGCAGTGCGGGGAATGAGCAGTTCTTC.

The chain combines TRBV19 with TRBJ1-2; 9 bases are shared with TRBD1. This CDR3 region has 16 residues. CDR1 and CDR2 (germline): LNHDA, SQIVND (reference sequence). V shed 6 bases and J 2 bases; nucleotides not matched to a gene: 10. CDR3 region: CASSARQGEGNYGYTF. CDR3 DNA: TGTGCCAGTAGCGCCAGACAGGGGGAAGGAAACTATGGCTACACCTTC.

This clone was seen only a few times. The J gene is TRBJ2-7, the V gene TRBV4-2; D is perhaps TRBD2 (5 bases). Germline V gene lookup returns CDR1 LGHNA and CDR2 YNFKEQ. The ends were cut back, 1 base at V and 0 bases at J, with 10 bases in the middle. The CDR3 is made up of 15 amino acids. CDR3 region: CASSQGGGHSYEQYF. CDR3 sequence (DNA): TGTGCCAGCAGCCAAGGCGGCGGGCACTCCTACGAGCAGTACTTC.

This clone showed up just once. This chain links TRBV3-1 (or the pseudogene TRBV3-2) with TRBJ2-4; 14 positions agree with TRBD2. In germline, CDR1 is LGHDT, CDR2 YNNKEL (reference sequence). J lost 0 bases, V lost 4 bases, and 5 bases had no gene match. There are 18 residues in the CDR3. The CDR3 DNA follows: TGTGCCAGCAGCCTGCAAGGACTAGCGGGAGGAGCCAAAAACATTCAGTACTTC. Translation gives CASSLQGLAGGAKNIQYF.

Here the CDR3 DNA reads TGTGCCAGCTCACTAGCAGGCGGGCAAGGCAATCAGCCCCAGCATTTT. Encoded protein: CASSLAGGQGNQPQHF. V gene TRBV18 combines with J gene TRBJ1-5, with unresolved D. With 4 bases removed from V and 2 bases from J, the gap between germline ends came to 15 bases. The CDR3 spans 16 residues. Germline V gene sequence: CDR1 KGHSH, CDR2 LQKENI.

The V gene is TRBV11-2, the J gene TRBJ2-3, with 9 positions matching TRBD1. The CDR3 is 14 residues long. CDR1 and CDR2 from the germline V gene are SGHAT and FQNNGV. V lost 5 bases, J lost 4 bases, and 4 bases stayed unmatched. CDR3 nucleotides: TGTGCCAGCAGCGTGGGACAGGGCGCAGATACGCAGTATTTT. Encoded protein: CASSVGQGADTQYF.

The rearrangement links TRBV28 to TRBJ1-5, with TRBD1 matching over 12 bases. Germline loops: CDR1 MDHEN, CDR2 SYDVKM. The CDR3 sequence is 17 residues long. V lost 5 bases and J lost 3; bases outside the gene matches: 8. The CDR3 region has the DNA TGTGCCAGCAGTGCCCCGGGACAGGGGGCTATCAATCAGCCCCAGCATTTT. Translating gives CASSAPGQGAINQPQHF.

This clone was found once. The J gene is TRBJ2-1, the V gene TRBV27, with 8 nucleotides matching TRBD1. Germline loops: CDR1 MNHEY, CDR2 SMNVEV (reference sequence). The trim removed 0 bases at V and 6 bases at J, leaving 4 bases unmatched. This CDR3 has 15 residues. The CDR3 is CASSLSRGLFNEQFF. CDR3 DNA: TGTGCCAGCAGTTTATCCAGGGGGCTCTTCAATGAGCAGTTCTTC.

This clone turned up a few times. The J gene is TRBJ2-1, the V gene TRBV11-2; TRBD1 agrees at 8 bases. Germline V CDR1 and CDR2: SGHAT, FQNNGV. With V trimmed by 6 bases and J by 9 bases, 7 bases remained unmatched. The CDR3 is 13 residues long. The chain's CDR3 is CASSPQGAGEQFF. CDR3 DNA: TGTGCCAGCAGTCCCCAGGGGGCGGGTGAGCAGTTCTTC.

The chain is built from TRBV7-2 and TRBJ2-5; 7 nucleotides match TRBD2. J was trimmed by 2 bases and V by 4 bases; bases with no gene match: 4. The V gene's germline CDR1 is SGHTA and CDR2 FQGNSA. The CDR3 has 14 amino acids. The CDR3 DNA sequence: TGTGCCAGCAGCTGGGGCGGGGGACAAGAGACCCAGTACTTC. It codes for CASSWGGGQETQYF.